The rows below give T cell receptor beta chains drawn from one sample of a study of Graves' ophthalmopathy and Graves' hyperthyroidism. TCRdb re-called the multiplex PCR reads with MiXCR, one entry per CDR3 protein. This sample has 650,000 to 800,000 distinct CDR3 sequences, with approximately 39% found just once. Sequenced material: peripheral blood. Every receptor here comes from an adult man with Graves' ophthalmopathy. Each CDR3 is given without its conserved first and last residue. Each record gives: CDR3 length, V gene, CDR3 protein.

len: 14
v_gene: TRBV6-5
CDR3aa: ASSYYGQLSNQPQH

len: 14
v_gene: TRBV7-9
CDR3aa: ASSSGGLAKTGELF

len: 11
v_gene: TRBV5-1
CDR3aa: ASSLDSTYGYT

len: 13
v_gene: TRBV6-5
CDR3aa: ATKTSQGRTGELF

len: 12
v_gene: TRBV20-1
CDR3aa: SATGEYLAYEQY

len: 10
v_gene: TRBV7-9
CDR3aa: ASGTGGNTIY

len: 16
v_gene: TRBV11-2
CDR3aa: ASSAISLAGGTAGELF

len: 14
v_gene: TRBV10-3
CDR3aa: AISYGSSPASYEQY

len: 12
v_gene: TRBV5-1
CDR3aa: ASSLPDRGETQY

len: 12
v_gene: TRBV6-1
CDR3aa: ASRSTGVAYGYT

len: 11
v_gene: TRBV7-2
CDR3aa: ASMSMGSEKLF

len: 12
v_gene: TRBV7-2
CDR3aa: ASSRSSGANVLT

len: 15
v_gene: TRBV2
CDR3aa: ASSELWFGRRYTEAF

len: 11
v_gene: TRBV29-1
CDR3aa: SVSTGGRSEQY

len: 13
v_gene: TRBV7-2
CDR3aa: ASSPRLGLNTEAF

len: 14
v_gene: TRBV5-1
CDR3aa: ASSLELGRGNYEQY

len: 10
v_gene: TRBV24-1
CDR3aa: ATSDGRYGYT

len: 14
v_gene: TRBV6-5
CDR3aa: ASSWAGGKGTGELF

len: 13
v_gene: TRBV10-1
CDR3aa: ASSPQGATSHEQY

len: 12
v_gene: TRBV25-1
CDR3aa: ASTLEVGSPEAF

len: 15
v_gene: TRBV5-6
CDR3aa: ASSQDGRQGGNSPLH

len: 12
v_gene: TRBV12-3/TRBV12-4
CDR3aa: ASSFAHRSYEQY

len: 11
v_gene: TRBV29-1
CDR3aa: SLLGGSSQMQY

len: 13
v_gene: TRBV6-6
CDR3aa: ASSHGTGGSYEQY

len: 12
v_gene: TRBV2
CDR3aa: ASSYELTSYGYT

len: 13
v_gene: TRBV5-1
CDR3aa: ASSFTGQGTNEQY

len: 12
v_gene: TRBV14
CDR3aa: ASSQRRGYYEQY

len: 11
v_gene: TRBV29-1
CDR3aa: SVAGQGQETQY

len: 13
v_gene: TRBV2
CDR3aa: ASASGRMGVNEQY

len: 14
v_gene: TRBV6-2/TRBV6-3
CDR3aa: ASSYLRTGGYYGYT

len: 11
v_gene: TRBV5-1
CDR3aa: ASSLTWNTEAF

len: 13
v_gene: TRBV25-1
CDR3aa: ASSPLPPNTGELF

len: 12
v_gene: TRBV20-1
CDR3aa: SAGGASAQETQY

len: 11
v_gene: TRBV12-3/TRBV12-4
CDR3aa: ASSPDPNEKLF

len: 11
v_gene: TRBV29-1
CDR3aa: SVRITGGETQY

len: 11
v_gene: TRBV25-1
CDR3aa: ASKTSGGNEQY

len: 11
v_gene: TRBV2
CDR3aa: ASTIARSETQY

len: 12
v_gene: TRBV19
CDR3aa: ASIIGGLGETQY

len: 13
v_gene: TRBV9
CDR3aa: ASSVTPRETGELF

len: 12
v_gene: TRBV20-1
CDR3aa: SAGTSGRWETQY

len: 12
v_gene: TRBV12-3/TRBV12-4
CDR3aa: ASSLAGDSYEQY

len: 12
v_gene: TRBV9
CDR3aa: ASSWLWGTGEQY

len: 11
v_gene: TRBV4-1
CDR3aa: ASSHLSSDTQY

len: 12
v_gene: TRBV7-2
CDR3aa: ASSLVQATDTQY